Given below is one T cell receptor beta chain in context. The data stem from a study of cytomegalovirus exposure and HLA in healthy donors. Study information: An early data release held 75 million to 100 million unique TCRs from HLA-typed donors.

The PCR had 60 Vbeta and 13 Jbeta primers. Assay: immunoSEQ multiplex PCR; the TCRdb copy retains only in-frame clones and omits some. This sample yields 75,000 to 95,000 clones, of which over 65% are seen a single time; approximately 4.6% belongs to the top ten. Per the germline V gene, CDR1 is LGHNA and CDR2 is YNFKEQ. Trimming took off 4 bases at V and 6 bases at J, with 12 bases between the two ends. The CDR3 is made up of 14 amino acids. The source of this sequence is a woman between 35 and 50 years old in good health and CMV-seropositive. The sample was PBMCs. This chain uses TRBV4-2 with TRBJ2-2, with TRBD1 as a possible D gene (6 bases). This CDR3 reads CASSRDNLAGELFF. The CDR3 region has the DNA TGTGCCAGCAGCCGGGACAATCTGGCCGGGGAGCTGTTTTTT.